The subject of this entry is one T cell receptor beta chain. Its antigen is not known. The data derive from a study of cytomegalovirus exposure and HLA in healthy donors. The study, taken as a whole, reports: High sensitivity and specificity were reportedly achieved when the classifier diagnosed cytomegalovirus status.

The germline V gene has CDR1 SGHRS and CDR2 YFSETQ. V lost 0 bases and J lost 15, with 16 bases in between. CDR3 size: 13 residues. PCR used 60 Vbeta primers and 13 Jbeta primers. Clones were sequenced by immunoSEQ multiplex PCR, and TCRdb holds only the in-frame ones, with some missing. The listing contains 150,000 or so clones. The source is a woman aged 60-75 years in good health and CMV-seronegative. The chain uses TRBV5-1 and TRBJ2-4, with D maybe TRBD1 (6 bases). The specimen was PBMCs. The chain's CDR3 is CASSLGDNSGRYF. The CDR3 DNA reads as TGCGCCAGCAGCTTGGGGGACAACTCGGGACGGTACTTC.